In its sample, the clone carrying this TCR beta chain was seen many times. The data derive from a study of T cells after yellow fever vaccination. Trimming stripped 3 bases from V and 8 bases from J, with 10 bases between. This CDR3 region has 12 residues. Germline CDR1 is LGHDT and CDR2 is YNNKEL (reference sequence). In TCRdb, the 5' RACE reads were re-called with MiXCR into one record per CDR3 protein. The data contain around 300,000 distinct CDR3 sequences, roughly 4.3% of them seen just once; the ten biggest clones take up under 30%. The sequences come from PBMCs, collected 5 days after the yellow fever booster vaccination. This TCR came from a man younger than 35 who received the YFV17D yellow fever vaccine. The chain couples TRBV3-1 to TRBJ1-2, with D hard to call. The CDR3 region is CASSQGNGGYTF. The CDR3 DNA is TGTGCCAGCAGCCAGGGGAATGGCGGCTACACCTTC.